This T cell receptor (beta chain) was identified in a study of blood T cells in healthy people across ages. Alongside a J-beta primer mix, a sample-barcoded 5' primer served in a second PCR lasting roughly 7 to 11 cycles. MiXCR, run by TCRdb on the 5' RACE reads, gives a single entry per CDR3 protein. The sample carries about 2 million distinct CDR3 sequences, 40% to 55% recorded once. CDR1 SGHDT and CDR2 YYEEEE come from the germline V gene. This CDR3 is built from 15 residues. V lost 4 bases, J lost 5 bases, and 9 bases stayed unmatched. This clonotype came up a few times. The source of this sequence is a woman aged 40-49 years in good health. V usage is TRBV5-6 and J usage is TRBJ2-5, with 9 positions matching TRBD1. The sequenced material came from blood. DNA for the CDR3: TGTGCCAGCAGCCCCCGACAGGGGGTTGGGGAGACCCAGTACTTC. Protein product: CASSPRQGVGETQYF.